This record looks at one T cell receptor beta chain sequence and its context. This clonotype was seen many times. It has no known antigen specificity. Per-base qualities were not stored, and no clone one base away is much larger. This sample was included in a study of regulatory T cells in long-lasting Graves disease (dated by TCRdb to the early 2020s). Regarding the study in general: In the newly diagnosed Graves' disease group, patients had been taking antithyroid drugs for less than 3 months. A total of roughly 33 samples were covered by TCR sequencing, comprising some 13 persistent and around 20 newly diagnosed Graves' disease patients. Peripheral blood TCR sequencing and RNA sequencing compared persistent Graves' disease patients with newly diagnosed Graves' disease patients. The study was conducted in China and was registered as a clinical trial.

Beyond this particular receptor, the publication reports: A larger number of public clonotypes was shared among persistent patients (approximately 2,500) than among newly diagnosed patients (approximately 930). TRBV28, TRBJ1-2 and TRBJ2-5 were preferentially used in persistent disease, while TRBV20-1 and TRBJ2-1 were favored in newly diagnosed disease. Only the TCR beta chain was sequenced and analyzed. As a limitation, the authors acknowledged that the small sample size may reduce accuracy. Persistent Graves' disease patients showed lower TCR Shannon entropy and fewer highly expanded clones than newly diagnosed patients, suggesting clonal expansion. Peripheral blood alone was examined, since thyroid tissue, which constituted the primary lesion, could not be accessed.

Reading from cysteine to phenylalanine, the CDR3 counts 13 amino acids. Left in the record is the CDR3 DNA by itself, 39 bases read in frame from the first base. Between the V and J ends, shortened by 6 bases and 4 bases respectively, the junction contains 11 bases. Taken from the germline V gene, the CDR1 and CDR2 loops are ENHRY and SYGVKD. The library relied on multiplex PCR. The listed sequencing device is Illumina HiSeq 4000. CDR3 regions were amplified by Arm-PCR with iRepertoire HTBI primers to construct TCR beta libraries. PCR products were gel purified before sequencing. The paper's data handling went like this. Across samples, roughly 60 TRBV and roughly 13 TRBJ segments were identified and used for gene usage analysis of CDR3 amino acid clonotypes. COPE and FqMerger were used to merge filtered high-quality paired reads into contigs. BLAST was used to align contigs to IMGT TRBV, TRBD and TRBJ reference genes, and CDR3 was defined according to IMGT. Any clonotype with a frequency above 0.1% was counted as a highly expanded clone. Shannon entropy served as the measure of repertoire diversity, while the Gini coefficient captured V-J evenness. A clonotype was considered public if more than one individual shared it. Through fastp at Q25 and MiXCR, TCRdb rebuilt clones from the public reads, retaining in-frame beta chains. Records with the same CDR3 protein are collapsed into one entry carrying the most frequent genes and DNA. These V and J calls originate from TCRdb's pipeline instead of the authors' own analysis. This sample holds 350,000 to 500,000 distinct CDR3 sequences; roughly 15% were observed only once. The leading ten clones occupy 23% of the sample.

The time point label on this specimen signifies: newly diagnosed GD, antithyroid drugs for less than 3 months. RNA was extracted from PBMCs in TRIzol for both TCR sequencing and RNA sequencing. Graves' disease was diagnosed according to American Thyroid Association guidelines. Recruitment of patients was carried out at an endocrinology department in Xi'an, China. From each patient, 7.5 to 9.5 milliliters of peripheral blood was collected into an EDTA anticoagulant tube. Ficoll Paque Plus density gradient separation was used to isolate PBMCs, and no additional T cell sorting was done. RNA quality was checked with an Agilent 2100 Bioanalyzer and agarose gel, and concentration with a NanoDrop 2000. A further study also used this sample, focusing on T cells in Graves' hyperthyroidism and ophthalmopathy. That second report states: Stable Graves' hyperthyroidism was defined as the absence of progression to ophthalmopathy over 18 months of follow-up. Hyperthyroidism patients were newly diagnosed, with disease duration under 2 months, and aged 18 to 65 years. Patients with uncontrolled infections, other autoimmune diseases, pregnancy or lactation were excluded. Diagnoses relied on clinical symptoms, serum thyroxine and TRAb, thyroid ultrasound and orbital computed tomography. A first-round RT-PCR of the TCR CDR3 used the HTBI primer set with the Qiagen OneStep RT-PCR kit. Most expanded thyroid clonotypes (frequency above 0.001) were also detected in blood, suggesting blood repertoires may reflect thyroid immune responses. Ophthalmopathy was separated from stable hyperthyroidism by a 13 V-J signature model, with 87.88% sensitivity and 81% to 83% specificity obtained in cross-validation and 80%/75% obtained in testing. In validation, the model predicted progression to ophthalmopathy a median of about 5.9 months before onset, with 65% to 71% sensitivity and 72.22% specificity. To identify distinguishing TCR V-J signatures, a discovery cohort of about 100 patients was used, comprising some 43 with Graves' ophthalmopathy and some 57 with stable Graves' hyperthyroidism. An independent validation cohort of under 20 hyperthyroidism patients and about 15 patients who later progressed to ophthalmopathy tested prospective prediction of ophthalmopathy. The 80 to 100 discovery patients were randomly divided into training and test sets at a 7:3 ratio. In addition, the study compared T-cell repertoires in thyroid tissue and in blood from 6 or 7 Graves' hyperthyroidism patients. After blood sampling, hyperthyroidism patients were treated with methimazole at a starting dose of 30 mg daily, and ophthalmopathy patients were treated with high-dose intravenous methylprednisolone. The libraries were constructed in a second round of multiplex PCR and then size-selected and purified. The libraries were sequenced on an Illumina HiSeq2000 using paired-end 100 bp reads. SOAPnuke was used to process the raw data, throwing out any read that contained adapters or uncalled bases, had a mean Phred below 15, or lacked an exact constant-primer or identifier match. COPE v1.2.5 was used to merge the high-quality paired reads, and each unique nucleotide sequence was defined as a clonotype. Clonotypes were aligned to IMGT TRBV, TRBD and TRBJ reference segments using MiTCR v1.1. The analysis was restricted to V-J combinations with a frequency above 0.0001, which together covered about 99% of the repertoires. A TCS score was defined as the ratio of F50 (clonal expansion) to E x V (chaos), with BLOSUM62-based TCRdist applied between CDR3 peptides within each V-J. Welch's t-statistics and random forest reduced fewer than 550 V-J features to 13, which were used in a naive Bayes classifier (R e1071). Sample size was not statistically predetermined, and investigators were not blinded to group allocation. According to the paper, TCR Vbeta CDR3 sequencing was carried out on around 140 peripheral blood samples, which came from approximately 41 ophthalmopathy, under 85 hyperthyroidism and 17 progressor patients.

This material consisted of peripheral blood mononuclear cells (PBMCs), taken at new diagnosis, from a patient treated with antithyroid drugs. This TCR was recovered from a woman aged 18-29 years with Graves disease. Donor details come from another sample of the same person, matched by shared clones. The chain uses TRBV10-3 and TRBJ2-3; the D gene cannot be resolved reliably. The DNA sequence is as follows: TGTGCCATCAGCCTTGACCCCGCAGATACGCAGTATTTT. This gives the protein CAISLDPADTQYF.